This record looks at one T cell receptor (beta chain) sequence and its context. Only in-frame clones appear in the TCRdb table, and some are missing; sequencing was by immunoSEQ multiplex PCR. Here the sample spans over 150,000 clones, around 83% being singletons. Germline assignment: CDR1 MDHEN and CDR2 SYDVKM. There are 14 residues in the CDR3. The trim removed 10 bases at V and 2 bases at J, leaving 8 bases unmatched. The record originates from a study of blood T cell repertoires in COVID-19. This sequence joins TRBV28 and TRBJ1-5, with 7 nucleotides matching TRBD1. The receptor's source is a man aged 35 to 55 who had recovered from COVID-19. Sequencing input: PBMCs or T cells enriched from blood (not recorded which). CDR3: CATRDSGGNQPQHF. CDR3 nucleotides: TGTGCCACTAGGGACAGCGGTGGCAATCAGCCCCAGCATTTT.